The clone carrying this T cell receptor (beta chain) was seen only a few times. What it binds is unknown. These data come from a study of blood T cells in healthy people across ages. On the study more broadly: Per every two T cells, about one barcoded beta molecule was captured by template switching. Overall study findings and caveats: Roughly linear declines in TCR beta diversity per million T cells occurred with age.

Each donor was a healthy Caucasian individual from Russia, aged roughly 6 to 95. They isolated at least 7 million PBMCs from each sample. Primers used in a second PCR of about 7 to 12 cycles were a sample-barcoded 5' primer and a J-beta primer mix. MiXCR was run by TCRdb on the 5' RACE reads, yielding one entry per CDR3 protein. The profile shows about 1.6 million distinct CDR3 sequences, around 35% of them singletons. The source is a woman in her thirties in good health. Material for sequencing was blood.

CDR3 loop: CASSGTSGPPSTDTQYF. The DNA of the CDR3 is TGCGCCAGCAGCGGGACTAGCGGCCCCCCTAGCACAGATACGCAGTATTTT. This chain joins TRBV5-1 and TRBJ2-3; the match to TRBD2 covers 11 bases. With V trimmed by 4 bases and J by 0 bases, 7 bases remained unmatched. Germline values: CDR1 SGHRS, CDR2 YFSETQ. The CDR3 runs to 17 residues.